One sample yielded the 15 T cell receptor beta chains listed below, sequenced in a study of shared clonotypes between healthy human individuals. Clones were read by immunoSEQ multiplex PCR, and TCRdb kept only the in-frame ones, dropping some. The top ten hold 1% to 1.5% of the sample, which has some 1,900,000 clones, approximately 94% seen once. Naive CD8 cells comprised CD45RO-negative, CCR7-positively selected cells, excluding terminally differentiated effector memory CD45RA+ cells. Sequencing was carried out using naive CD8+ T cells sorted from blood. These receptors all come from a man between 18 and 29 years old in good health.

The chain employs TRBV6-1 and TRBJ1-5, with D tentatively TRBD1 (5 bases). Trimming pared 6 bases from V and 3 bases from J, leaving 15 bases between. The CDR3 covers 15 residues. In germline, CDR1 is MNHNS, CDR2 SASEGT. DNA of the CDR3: TGTGCCAGCAGGGACCCCCGGGACCTCAATCAGCCCCAGCATTTT. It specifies CASRDPRDLNQPQHF.

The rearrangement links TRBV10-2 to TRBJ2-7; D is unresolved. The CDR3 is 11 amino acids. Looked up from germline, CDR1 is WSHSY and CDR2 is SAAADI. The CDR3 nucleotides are TGCGCAGTGGGCCAGACCTACGAGCAGTACTTC. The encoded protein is CAVGQTYEQYF.

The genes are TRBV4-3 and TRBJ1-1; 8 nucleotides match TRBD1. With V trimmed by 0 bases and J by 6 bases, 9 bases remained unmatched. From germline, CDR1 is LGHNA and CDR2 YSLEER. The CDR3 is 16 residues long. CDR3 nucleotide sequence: TGCGCCAGCAGCCAAGACGATGCAGGGGGCGAGGCTGAAGCTTTCTTT. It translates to CASSQDDAGGEAEAFF.

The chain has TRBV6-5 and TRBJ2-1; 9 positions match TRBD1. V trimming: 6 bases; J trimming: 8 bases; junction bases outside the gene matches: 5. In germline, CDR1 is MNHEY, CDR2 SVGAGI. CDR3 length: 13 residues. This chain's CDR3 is CASSGQGRDEQFF. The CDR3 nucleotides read TGTGCCAGCAGCGGACAGGGGCGGGATGAGCAGTTCTTC.

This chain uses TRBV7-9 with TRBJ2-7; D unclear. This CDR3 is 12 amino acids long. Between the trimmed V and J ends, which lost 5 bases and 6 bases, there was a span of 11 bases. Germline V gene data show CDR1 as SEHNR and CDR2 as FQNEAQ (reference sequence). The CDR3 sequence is CASSPRVREQYF. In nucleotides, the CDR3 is TGTGCCAGCAGCCCTAGGGTCCGCGAGCAGTACTTC.

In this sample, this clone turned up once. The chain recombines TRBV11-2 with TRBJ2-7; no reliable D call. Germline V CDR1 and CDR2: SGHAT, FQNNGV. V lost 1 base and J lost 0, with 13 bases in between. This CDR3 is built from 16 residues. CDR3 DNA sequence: TGTGCCAGCAGCTTAGTTGCTCAGGCGTTCTCCTACGAGCAGTACTTC. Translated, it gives CASSLVAQAFSYEQYF.

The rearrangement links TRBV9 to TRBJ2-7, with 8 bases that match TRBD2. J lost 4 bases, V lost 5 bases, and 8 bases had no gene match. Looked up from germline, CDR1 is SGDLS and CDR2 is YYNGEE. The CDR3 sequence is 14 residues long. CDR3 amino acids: CASSYSGSEYEQYF. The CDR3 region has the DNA TGTGCCAGCAGTTACAGCGGGAGTGAATACGAGCAGTACTTC.

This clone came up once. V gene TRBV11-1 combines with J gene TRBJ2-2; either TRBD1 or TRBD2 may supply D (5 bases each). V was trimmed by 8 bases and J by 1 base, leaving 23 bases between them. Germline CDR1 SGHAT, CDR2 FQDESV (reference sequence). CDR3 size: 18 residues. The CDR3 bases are TGTGCCAGCCGTAAGACAGTTCCCTACGCGGGGAACACCGGGGAGCTGTTTTTT. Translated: CASRKTVPYAGNTGELFF.

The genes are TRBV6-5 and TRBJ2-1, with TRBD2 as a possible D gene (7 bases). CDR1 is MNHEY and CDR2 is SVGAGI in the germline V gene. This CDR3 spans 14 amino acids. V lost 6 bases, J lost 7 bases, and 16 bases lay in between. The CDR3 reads CASSSGGAINEQFF. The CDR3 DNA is TGTGCCAGCAGCTCTGGGGGGGCAATTAATGAGCAGTTCTTC.

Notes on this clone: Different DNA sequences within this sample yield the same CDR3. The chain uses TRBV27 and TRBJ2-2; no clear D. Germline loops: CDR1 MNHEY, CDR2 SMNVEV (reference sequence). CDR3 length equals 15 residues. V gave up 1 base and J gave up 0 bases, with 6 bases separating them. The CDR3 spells CASSLYAANTGELFF. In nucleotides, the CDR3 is TGTGCCAGCAGTTTATATGCTGCGAACACCGGGGAGCTGTTTTTT.

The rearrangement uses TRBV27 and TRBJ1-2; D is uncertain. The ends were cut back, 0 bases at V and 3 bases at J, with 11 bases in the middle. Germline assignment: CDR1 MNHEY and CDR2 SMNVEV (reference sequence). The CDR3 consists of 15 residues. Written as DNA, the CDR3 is TGTGCCAGCAGTTTATCGGGAGTACTAGACTATGGCTACACCTTC. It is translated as CASSLSGVLDYGYTF.

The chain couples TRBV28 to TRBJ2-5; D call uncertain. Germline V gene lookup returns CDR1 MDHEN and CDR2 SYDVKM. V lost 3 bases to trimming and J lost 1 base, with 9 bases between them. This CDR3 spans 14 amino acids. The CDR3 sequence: CASSLAATQETQYF. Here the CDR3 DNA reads TGTGCCAGCAGTTTGGCTGCCACCCAAGAGACCCAGTACTTC.

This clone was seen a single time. CDR3 in DNA: TGTGCCAGCAGCGAGAGCGGGAGCTCCTACAATGAGCAGTTCTTC. It codes for CASSESGSSYNEQFF. J is TRBJ2-1 and V is TRBV9; 8 positions match TRBD2. The CDR3 is 15 amino acids. V lost 3 bases and J lost 0; bases outside the gene matches: 2. CDR1 and CDR2 from the germline V gene are SGDLS and YYNGEE.

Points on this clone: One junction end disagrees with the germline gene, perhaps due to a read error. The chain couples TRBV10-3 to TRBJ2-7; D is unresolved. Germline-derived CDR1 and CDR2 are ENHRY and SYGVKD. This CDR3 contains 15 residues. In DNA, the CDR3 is TGTGCCATCAGTAAGTCCGACTCCAGCTCCTACGAGCAGTACTTC. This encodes CAISKSDSSSYEQYF.

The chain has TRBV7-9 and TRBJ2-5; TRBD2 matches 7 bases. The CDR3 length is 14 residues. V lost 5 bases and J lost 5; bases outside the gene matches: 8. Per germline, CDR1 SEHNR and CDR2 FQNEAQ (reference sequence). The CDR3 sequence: CASSEGGIEETQYF. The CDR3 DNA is TGTGCCAGCAGCGAGGGAGGGATCGAGGAGACCCAGTACTTC.